This T cell receptor (beta chain) was sequenced for a study of cytomegalovirus exposure and HLA in healthy donors. Overall study results and limits: Some highly shared sequence variants likely arose as a pipeline artifact. In vitro data verified three CMV-associated chains as specific for CMV antigens.

Vbeta (60) and Jbeta (13) primers were used in the PCR. Profiled with immunoSEQ multiplex PCR; TCRdb holds only in-frame clones, not every one. Of about 130,000 clones in the sample, around 75% were seen once. A note on this clone: Its antigen is not known.

What was sequenced was PBMCs. The clonotype was recovered from a woman in her forties or fifties in good health and CMV-seronegative.

In DNA form, the CDR3 reads TGTGCCAGTAGTGCTAGCGGGAGCTCCTACAATGAGCAGTTCTTC. Its protein is CASSASGSSYNEQFF. This rearrangement joins TRBV19 to TRBJ2-1, with TRBD2 matching 10 bases. Germline CDR1 and CDR2: LNHDA and SQIVND (reference sequence). The CDR3 length is 15 residues. The V gene end was trimmed by 5 bases and the J gene end by 0 bases; junction bases not matched to a gene: 1. Supplemented by reference TRBV19 and TRBJ2-1, the full variable domain reads DGGITQSPKYLFRKEGQNVTLSCEQNLNHDAMYWYRQDPGQGLRLIYYSQIVNDFQKGDIAEGYSVSREKKESFPLTVTSAQKNPTAFYLCASSASGSSYNEQFFGPGTRLTVL.